This TCR beta chain was sequenced during a study of T cell responses to AZD1222 COVID-19 vaccine. General study findings and limits: Dominant at 160-218 and 743-854, vaccine-associated CD4 TCRs also spanned spike. Nearly half of spike-specific TCRs reportedly go after variant regions that carry no mutations. Repertoire samples came only from after the peak T cell response.

V was trimmed by 3 bases and J by 0 bases, leaving 8 bases between them. Per the germline V gene, CDR1 is KGHSH and CDR2 is LQKENI. The CDR3 extends over 14 amino acids. Generated by immunoSEQ multiplex PCR, the TCRdb table keeps only in-frame clones and is missing some. The table lists tens of thousands of clones, 65% to 90% of them singletons. Of note for this clone: Its antigen is still unknown.

The sequence came from an adult who received the AZD1222 COVID-19 vaccine. Sequencing was performed on peripheral blood, taken 28 days after the second AZD1222 dose. J is TRBJ1-1 and V is TRBV18, with D unclear. The CDR3 reads CASSPGVLNTEAFF. CDR3 in DNA: TGTGCCAGCTCACCTGGGGTCTTGAACACTGAAGCTTTCTTT.